This TCR beta chain was identified during a study of blood T cell repertoires in COVID-19. Across the study: From the United States, Italy and Spain came samples of acute and convalescent COVID-19. T cells, B-cell-depleted T cells, or PBMCs supplied cDNA or gDNA.

There are 14 residues in the CDR3. The germline V and J ends were trimmed by 3 bases and 1 base, with 6 bases remaining between them. From germline, CDR1 is KGHSH and CDR2 LQKENI. In the source study's methods: Nucleated cell number was recorded as an estimate derived from reference gene primer amplification. Some clones are missing from TCRdb's copy, which holds only in-frame ones; the method was immunoSEQ multiplex PCR. That table supplies the V and J calls and clone size; D and trimming were determined from the DNA. This table has 250,000 to 350,000 clones, around 92% appearing once. The J gene is TRBJ1-4, the V gene TRBV18; D gene unclear. Material for sequencing was peripheral blood. The sequence was obtained from a man younger than 30 who had recovered from COVID-19. CDR3: CASSPAGTNEKLFF. DNA for the CDR3: TGTGCCAGCTCACCGGCAGGAACTAATGAAAAACTGTTTTTT.